This is a list of T cell receptor beta chains from one sample in a study of OX40 agonist ivuxolimab in advanced cancers. TCRdb's copy holds only in-frame clones and misses some; the assay was immunoSEQ multiplex PCR. Of some 100,000 clones in the sample, roughly 80% were seen once. Here the sequenced sample was CD4+ or CD8+ T cells sorted from blood, taken in a trial of the OX40 agonist ivuxolimab. The receptors come from an adult with an advanced solid tumor such as melanoma, head and neck, liver or kidney cancer. CDR3s include the opening cysteine and the closing phenylalanine or tryptophan. A D gene is named only where the DNA matches it firmly. Rows may omit the clone size; those that give it use once, few, many or a size class.

V	D	size	J	DNA	CDR3
TRBV9	TRBD2	once	TRBJ2-1	TGTGCCAGCAGCATGGGACTAGCGGCCTACAATGAGCAGTTCTTC	CASSMGLAAYNEQFF
TRBV7-6	-	-	TRBJ2-3	TGTGCCAGCAGCTTAGTGGGCACCCACACAGATACGCAGTATTTT	CASSLVGTHTDTQYF
TRBV7-8	TRBD1	-	TRBJ2-2	TGTGCCAGCAGCTTGATCCGGGACAGGGACACCGGGGAGCTGTTTTTT	CASSLIRDRDTGELFF
TRBV7-8	-	-	TRBJ2-3	TGTGCCAGCAGCTTAGCGTATTCCCAGGGGATTAGCACAGATACGCAGTATTTT	CASSLAYSQGISTDTQYF
TRBV5-1	TRBD2	once	TRBJ2-7	TGCGCCAGCAGCTTAAGCGGGAGCCAGAGCGAGCAGTACTTC	CASSLSGSQSEQYF
TRBV19	TRBD2	-	TRBJ2-7	TGTGCCAGTAGTAGAGCGGGAGAAGTCGGCGAGCAGTACTTC	CASSRAGEVGEQYF
TRBV2	-	-	TRBJ1-5	TGTGCCAGCTCCGCCGAAGGCAGCCCCCAGCCCCAGCATTTT	CASSAEGSPQPQHF
TRBV7-9	-	-	TRBJ2-6	TGTGCCAGCACTAGAGAAGCGGTCTCTGGGGCCAACGTCCTGACTTTC	CASTREAVSGANVLTF
TRBV11-2	-	once	TRBJ2-1	TGTGCCAGCAGCTTAGATTCACAGCTTCATGAGCAGTTCTTC	CASSLDSQLHEQFF
TRBV5-4	-	-	TRBJ1-1	TGTGCCAGCAGCTTGGTAGTAGGGGATGGCACTGAAGCTTTCTTT	CASSLVVGDGTEAFF
TRBV19	TRBD2	-	TRBJ2-2	TGTGCCAGTAGATCCTGGACTAGCGGGGCGAACACCGGGGAGCTGTTTTTT	CASRSWTSGANTGELFF
TRBV10-2	TRBD2	-	TRBJ2-3	TGCGCCAGCAGTTTTCCGGGACTAGCGGGAGGGCAGGGAGATACGCAGTATTTT	CASSFPGLAGGQGDTQYF
TRBV4-1	-	-	TRBJ1-2	TGCGCCAGCAGCCCCAGGGATACCTATGGCTACACCTTC	CASSPRDTYGYTF
TRBV7-2	TRBD2	-	TRBJ2-3	TGTGCCAGCAGCGCTTGGGCTAGCGGGGAAACAGATACGCAGTATTTT	CASSAWASGETDTQYF
TRBV12-5	TRBD1	-	TRBJ2-5	TGTGCTAGTGGTTACCGGACAGGAGAGACCCAGTACTTC	CASGYRTGETQYF
TRBV9	-	-	TRBJ2-1	TGTGCCAGCAGCGACCAACCGATCTCCTACAATGAGCAGTTCTTC	CASSDQPISYNEQFF
TRBV19	-	few	TRBJ1-2	TGTGCCAGTAGTATAGACAGCCTCTATGGCTACACCTTC	CASSIDSLYGYTF
TRBV4-1	-	-	TRBJ1-4	TGCGCCAGCAGCCAAGGCCTAGGACTGTTTTTT	CASSQGLGLFF
TRBV21-1	-	once	TRBJ2-7	TGTGCCAGCAGCTATCGCCTGCCGACTAGCGCCCCAAACTACGAGCAGTACTTC	CASSYRLPTSAPNYEQYF
TRBV7-9	-	-	TRBJ2-1	TGTGCCAGCAGCTTAGTTACTAACCTAAATGCCTACAATGAGCAGTTCTTC	CASSLVTNLNAYNEQFF
TRBV10-2	TRBD2	-	TRBJ2-5	TGCGCCAGCAGTGAGGGGCTAGCGGGAGGGGGCGAGACCCAGTACTTC	CASSEGLAGGGETQYF
TRBV30	-	-	TRBJ2-1	TGTGCCTGGAGTTCCTCGTACAATGAGCAGTTCTTC	CAWSSSYNEQFF